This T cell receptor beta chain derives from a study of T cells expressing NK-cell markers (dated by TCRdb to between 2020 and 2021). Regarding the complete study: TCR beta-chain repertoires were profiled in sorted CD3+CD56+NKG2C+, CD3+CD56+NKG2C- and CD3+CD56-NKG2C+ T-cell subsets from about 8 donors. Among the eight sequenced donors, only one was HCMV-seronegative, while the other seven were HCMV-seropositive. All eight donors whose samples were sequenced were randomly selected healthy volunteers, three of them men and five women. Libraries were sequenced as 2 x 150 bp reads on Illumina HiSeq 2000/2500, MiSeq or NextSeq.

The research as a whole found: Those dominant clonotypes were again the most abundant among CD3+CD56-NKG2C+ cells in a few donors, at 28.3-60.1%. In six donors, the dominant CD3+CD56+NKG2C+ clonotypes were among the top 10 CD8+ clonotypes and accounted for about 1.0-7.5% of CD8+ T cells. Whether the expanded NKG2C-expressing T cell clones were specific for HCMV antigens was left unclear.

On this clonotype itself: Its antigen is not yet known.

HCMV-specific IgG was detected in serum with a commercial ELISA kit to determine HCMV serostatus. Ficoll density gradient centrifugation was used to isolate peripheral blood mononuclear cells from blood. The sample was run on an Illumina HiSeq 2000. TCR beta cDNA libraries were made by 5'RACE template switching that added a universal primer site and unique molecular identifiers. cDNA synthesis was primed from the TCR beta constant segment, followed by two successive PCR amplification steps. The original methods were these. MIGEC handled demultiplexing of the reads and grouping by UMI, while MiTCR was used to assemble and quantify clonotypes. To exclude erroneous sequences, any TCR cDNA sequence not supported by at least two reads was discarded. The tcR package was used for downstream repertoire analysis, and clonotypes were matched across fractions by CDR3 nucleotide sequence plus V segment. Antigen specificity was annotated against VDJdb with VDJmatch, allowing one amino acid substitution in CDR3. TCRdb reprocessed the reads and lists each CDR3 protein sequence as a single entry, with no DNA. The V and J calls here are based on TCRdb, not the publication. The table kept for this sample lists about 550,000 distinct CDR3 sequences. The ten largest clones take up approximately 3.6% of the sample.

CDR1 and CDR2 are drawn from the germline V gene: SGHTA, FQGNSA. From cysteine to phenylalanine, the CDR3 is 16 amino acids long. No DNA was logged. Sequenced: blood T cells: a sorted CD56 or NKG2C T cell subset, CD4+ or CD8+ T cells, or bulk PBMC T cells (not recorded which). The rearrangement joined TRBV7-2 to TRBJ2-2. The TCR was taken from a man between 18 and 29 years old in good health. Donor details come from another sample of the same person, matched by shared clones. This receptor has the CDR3 CASSLFWHTGTGELFF.